Listed below are T cell receptor beta chains from one sample, sequenced in a study of response to subunit inactivated influenza vaccine. Via MiXCR, TCRdb re-called the RT-PCR reads, giving one row per CDR3 protein. The table has 610,000 or so distinct CDR3 sequences, 12% to 15% seen once; the top ten hold 11%. Here the sequenced sample was PBMCs from blood, taken 12 days after vaccination. These TCRs come from a man between 50 and 59 years old who received an inactivated influenza vaccine. CDR3s include the opening cysteine and the closing phenylalanine or tryptophan. A D gene is named only where the DNA matches it firmly. Size tells how often a clone was seen (once, few, many) or the class of an expanded clone, and some rows leave it out.

D	V	size	J	CDR3	DNA
TRBD2	TRBV6-1	few	TRBJ2-2	CASRPSGTNTGELFF	TGTGCCAGCAGACCAAGCGGGACGAACACCGGGGAGCTGTTTTTT
TRBD2	TRBV5-6	few	TRBJ2-3	CASIGGVSGPDTQYF	TGTGCCAGCATCGGGGGGGTTTCAGGTCCAGATACGCAGTATTTT
-	TRBV11-2	few	TRBJ1-2	CASSLDRGRGNYGYTF	TGTGCCAGCAGCTTAGATCGGGGGAGGGGTAACTATGGCTACACCTTC
-	TRBV12-3/TRBV12-4	many	TRBJ1-1	CASSLKGQSAEAFF	TGTGCCAGCAGTTTGAAGGGGCAGTCGGCTGAAGCTTTCTTT
TRBD1	TRBV25-1	few	TRBJ1-4	CASSEGQGSAKLFF	TGTGCCAGCAGTGAGGGACAGGGATCGGCAAAACTGTTTTTT
TRBD1	TRBV7-2	few	TRBJ1-6	CASSFDRGGNSPLHF	TGTGCCAGCAGCTTTGACAGGGGAGGTAATTCACCCCTCCACTTT
-	TRBV28	-	TRBJ1-5	CASQLSNQPQHF	TGTGCCAGCCAACTTAGCAATCAGCCCCAGCATTTT
-	TRBV6-5	many	TRBJ2-7	CASSYNRNSYEQYF	TGTGCCAGCAGTTACAACAGGAACTCCTACGAGCAGTACTTC
TRBD1	TRBV18	few	TRBJ2-5	CASSLRDRKETQYF	TGTGCCAGCTCACTCCGGGACAGGAAAGAGACCCAGTACTTC
-	TRBV5-1	few	TRBJ1-1	CASSQQGGLEAFF	TGCGCCAGCAGTCAACAGGGAGGCCTAGAAGCTTTCTTT
TRBD2	TRBV12-3/TRBV12-4	-	TRBJ2-3	CASRLAGETDTQYF	TGTGCCAGCAGACTAGCGGGAGAGACAGATACGCAGTATTTT
-	TRBV20-1	few	TRBJ1-2	CSARDINYGYTF	TGCAGTGCTAGGGATATTAACTATGGCTACACCTTC
-	TRBV9	-	TRBJ1-2	CASSVGLGPINTNGYTF	TGTGCCAGCAGCGTAGGTCTGGGCCCGATAAACACCAATGGCTACACCTTC
-	TRBV5-1	few	TRBJ1-1	CASSLLLGVPDAEAFF	TGCGCCAGCAGCTTGCTATTGGGAGTCCCGGACGCTGAAGCTTTCTTT
TRBD1	TRBV11-2	few	TRBJ2-7	CASSAIQGWPYEQYF	TGTGCCAGCAGCGCGATACAGGGGTGGCCCTACGAGCAGTACTTC
-	TRBV24-1	-	TRBJ1-1	CATSDRDPMNTEAFF	TGTGCCACCAGTGATAGGGATCCCATGAACACTGAAGCTTTCTTT
TRBD1	TRBV12-3/TRBV12-4	-	TRBJ2-7	CASRMTGPYEQYF	TGTGCCAGCCGCATGACAGGGCCCTACGAGCAGTACTTC
TRBD1	TRBV4-3	once	TRBJ1-6	CASSQSGQVWDSPLHF	TGCGCCAGCAGCCAATCTGGACAGGTCTGGGATTCACCCCTCCACTTT
-	TRBV2	few	TRBJ2-7	CASSELAHEQYF	TGTGCCAGCAGTGAACTAGCTCACGAGCAGTACTTC
-	TRBV5-1	-	TRBJ2-2	CASSMGTNTGELFF	TGCGCCAGTTCTATGGGGACGAACACCGGGGAGCTGTTTTTT
-	TRBV29-1	-	TRBJ2-1	CSVGNRVGSEQFF	TGCAGCGTTGGTAACAGGGTGGGATCTGAGCAGTTCTTC
-	TRBV19	-	TRBJ1-1	CASSIMQNTEAFF	TGTGCCAGTAGTATCATGCAGAACACTGAAGCTTTCTTT
-	TRBV7-2	few	TRBJ2-7	CASSWGGSTYEQYF	TGTGCCAGCAGCTGGGGCGGGTCCACCTACGAGCAGTACTTC
-	TRBV7-8	-	TRBJ2-1	CASSFLSGRYNEQFF	TGTGCCAGCAGCTTTCTAAGCGGGCGTTACAATGAGCAGTTCTTC
TRBD1	TRBV2	few	TRBJ1-1	CASVPGQGITEAFF	TGTGCCAGCGTACCGGGACAGGGTATCACTGAAGCTTTCTTT
-	TRBV28	many	TRBJ2-2	CASSQGQNTGELFF	TGTGCCAGCAGCCAGGGACAGAACACCGGGGAGCTGTTTTTT
TRBD1	TRBV5-6	few	TRBJ1-2	CASSAIPGQGDYGYTF	TGTGCCAGCAGCGCAATACCGGGACAGGGCGACTATGGCTACACCTTC
-	TRBV29-1	-	TRBJ2-5	CSDNRAGETQYF	TGCAGCGACAACAGGGCAGGAGAGACCCAGTACTTC
TRBD2	TRBV7-6	-	TRBJ2-1	CASSSGGDSYNEQLF	TGTGCCAGCAGCTCCGGGGGGGATTCCTACAATGAGCAGCTCTTC
-	TRBV20-1	-	TRBJ2-4	CSARDPKNIQYF	TGCAGTGCTAGGGATCCCAAAAACATTCAGTACTTC
TRBD1	TRBV5-1	few	TRBJ1-1	CASSFSGSGGTEAFF	TGCGCCAGCAGCTTCTCCGGGTCAGGGGGCACTGAAGCTTTCTTT
TRBD1	TRBV5-1	-	TRBJ1-5	CASSYQGAVGQPQHF	TGCGCCAGCAGCTACCAGGGGGCGGTTGGTCAGCCCCAGCATTTT
-	TRBV6-5	-	TRBJ2-7	CASSYDPHYEQYF	TGTGCCAGCAGTTACGATCCCCACTACGAGCAGTACTTC
-	TRBV24-1	-	TRBJ2-7	CATSDLADRGRYEQYF	TGTGCCACCAGTGACCTCGCCGATAGAGGAAGGTACGAGCAGTACTTC